This record looks at one TCR beta chain sequence and its context. These data originate in a study of OX40 agonist ivuxolimab in advanced cancers. CDR1 is SGDLS, CDR2 YYNGEE, per germline. V lost 4 bases to trimming and J lost 0 bases; unmatched junction nucleotides: 6. CDR3 length: 15 residues. Profiling relied on immunoSEQ multiplex PCR, and the TCRdb table lists in-frame clones only, not all of them. The sample contains approximately 100,000 clones, just over 90% of which appear only once. This rearrangement joins TRBV9 to TRBJ2-7; 8 nucleotides align to TRBD1. This receptor was taken from an adult with an advanced solid tumor such as melanoma, head and neck, liver or kidney cancer. The specimen comprised CD4+ or CD8+ T cells sorted from blood, sampled in a trial of the OX40 agonist ivuxolimab. The CDR3 nucleotides are TGTGCCAGCAGCCCTCGACAGGGGCGCTCCTACGAGCAGTACTTC. As protein: CASSPRQGRSYEQYF. Supplemented by reference TRBV9 and TRBJ2-7, the full variable domain reads DSGVTQTPKHLITATGQRVTLRCSPRSGDLSVYWYQQSLDQGLQFLIQYYNGEERAKGNILERFSAQQFPDLHSELNLSSLELGDSALYFCASSPRQGRSYEQYFGPGTRLTVT.